What follows are 2 T cell receptor beta chains derived from one specimen sequenced in a study of blood T cell repertoires in COVID-19. The protocol was immunoSEQ multiplex PCR, while the TCRdb copy is restricted to in-frame clones and leaves out a portion. The sample records 85,000 to 100,000 clones, 80% to 90% being singletons. The material sequenced was peripheral blood. These receptors all stem from a man aged 50 to 59 with active or convalescent COVID-19.

CDR3 DNA sequence: TGTGCCAGCACGGGGACTAGCGGACCCTCCTACGAGCAGTACTTC. Residues: CASTGTSGPSYEQYF. The chain combines TRBV2 with TRBJ2-7; TRBD2 agrees at 11 bases. The ends lost 7 bases at V and 0 bases at J; junction bases unmatched: 5. This CDR3 is 15 amino acids long. CDR1 is SNHLY and CDR2 is FYNNEI in the germline V gene.

This clone was counted a few times. The rearrangement links TRBV27 to TRBJ2-1; 12 positions match TRBD2. CDR1 and CDR2 from the germline V gene are MNHEY and SMNVEV (reference sequence). V trimming: 4 bases; J trimming: 4 bases; junction bases outside the gene matches: 14. This CDR3 is 19 amino acids long. The CDR3 is CASSSQTQPGLAGYNEQFF. The CDR3 region has the DNA TGTGCCAGCAGTTCCCAAACCCAACCGGGACTAGCGGGTTACAATGAGCAGTTCTTC.